This T cell receptor (beta chain) is from a study of blood T cell repertoires in COVID-19 (dated by TCRdb to 2019 to 2021). Turning to the overall study: Samples from collaborators originated in the United States, Italy and Spain and spanned both the acute and convalescent phases of COVID-19. The prospective study material was composed of cDNA or gDNA derived from T cells, B-cell-depleted T cells, or PBMCs. Where available, HLA class I and class II types were taken from metadata supplied by the sample provider and were not determined by assay-based typing. The samples were drawn from the first 160 participants of the ongoing ImmuneRACE study and from more than 1,000 subjects provided by 6 global collaborators. Nearly every sample came with metadata listing a de-identified subject ID, COVID-19 status, age in years and sex. A freely available public database, intended as a resource for researchers studying the immune response to SARS-CoV-2, is where the repertoires were released. The dataset comprised deeply sampled blood TCRbeta repertoires from subjects exposed to, actively infected with, or recovered from COVID-19. Points the paper makes about the study in general: The quantity of clinical and demographic metadata differed by source and by participant and was supplied without curation.

Points on this clone: The antigen it binds to is not known. Per-base quality was not reported, and no clone a single base away is much larger than it. The sample holds other DNA sequences that translate to the same CDR3.

The immunoSEQ Assay, a bias-controlled multiplex PCR, was used to amplify TCRbeta CDR3 regions from genomic DNA. Concerning the study's data processing: Within the assay, amplification of reference gene primers was used to estimate how many nucleated cells each sample contained. To quantify the absolute abundance of each unique TCRbeta CDR3 rearrangement, sequence reads were collapsed and filtered. For each sample, productive Simpson clonality was calculated as the square root of Simpson's diversity index over productive rearrangements. Held by TCRdb, this immuneACCESS table contains in-frame sequences only and omits some clones. Under half of the omission traces to an unresolved V gene where checked; the cause of the rest is unknown. D and trimming were read from the DNA, whereas the V and J calls and clone size are those reported in that table. Present in this sample are approximately 250,000 clones, approximately 90% of which were seen just once. The ten largest clones add up to over 4% of the sample.

In the prospective study, participants were about 18 to 89 years old, resided in approximately 25 geographic areas of the United States, and were enrolled through a virtual design. To assign participants to cohorts, the prospective study relied on clinical history that participants themselves reported in a screening survey and a study questionnaire. ImmuneRACE Cohort 3 recovered participants were defined by two consecutive negative NP/OP PCR tests, healthcare professional clearance, or symptom resolution. Each participant in the prospective study had whole blood, serum and a nasopharyngeal or oropharyngeal swab collected by mobile phlebotomists. Additional blood draws and questionnaires over an approximately 2-month period could optionally be provided by prospective study participants. Before DNA extraction, blood samples from the prospective study were shipped at room temperature or frozen. Via the germline V gene, CDR1 is SGHTA and CDR2 FQGNSA. Taken from cysteine to phenylalanine, the CDR3 has 14 residues. CDR3 DNA is the only sequence kept; it has 42 bases, read in frame from the first base. Relative to germline, V is 3 bases shorter and J is 3 bases shorter, with 11 bases between their ends.

Rearrangement joined TRBV7-2 to TRBJ1-1, and the D gene may be TRBD1, 5 bases matching. The material sequenced was PBMCs or T cells enriched from blood (not recorded which). The sequence derives from a woman in her twenties or thirties who had recovered from COVID-19. The encoded CDR3 is CASSLRGRDTEAFF. Read as DNA, the sequence is TGTGCCAGCAGCTTGCGGGGCCGGGACACTGAAGCTTTCTTT.